Each of the 19 T cell receptor beta chains below was sequenced from the same sample in a study of tumor-infiltrating lymphocytes in primary liver carcinoma. TCR beta cDNA was made from 400 to 500 ng total RNA with a constant-region primer. ARM-PCR, slightly modified, supplied the TCR beta libraries through three nested multiplex PCR rounds. PCR rounds one and two used TRBV1-TRBV30 forward primers with a C-beta reverse primer for around 9 cycles each. TCRdb used MiXCR to reprocess the multiplex PCR reads, holding one entry per CDR3 protein. Of around 170,000 distinct CDR3 sequences listed, roughly 60% are singletons. Germline DNA was also extracted, with blood RNA taken from unsorted whole blood. The material sequenced was peripheral blood. The origin of the receptors is a middle-aged man with primary liver carcinoma and hepatitis B virus infection.

This clonotype was observed a few times. The CDR3 DNA follows: TGTGCCAGCATACCCCGGGACTCACGCAATGAGCAGTTCTTC. This codes for CASIPRDSRNEQFF. This chain connects TRBV6-6 to TRBJ2-1; D possibly corresponds to TRBD2 (6 bases). Trimming left V 7 bases short and J 6 bases short, with 16 bases between. The germline V gene encodes CDR1 MNHNY and CDR2 SVGAGI (reference sequence). The CDR3 totals 14 residues.

The chain employs TRBV6-5 and TRBJ1-1; D unclear. From germline, CDR1 is MNHEY and CDR2 SVGAGI. V lost 4 bases and J lost 2, with 14 bases in between. The CDR3 loop spans 15 amino acids. CDR3 nucleotides: TGTGCCAGCAGTTCCAGACCGCCGCTCAACACTGAAGCTTTCTTT. It is translated as CASSSRPPLNTEAFF.

The V and J genes are TRBV12-3 or TRBV12-4 and TRBJ2-2; D remains unclear. CDR3 length: 13 amino acids. V was shortened by 3 bases and J by 4 bases, with 6 bases between the two germline ends. The CDR3 spells CASSLTVTGELFF. The CDR3 nucleotides read TGTGCCAGCAGTTTGACGGTCACCGGGGAGCTGTTTTTT.

The chain links TRBV29-1 to TRBJ2-1; D remains ambiguous. Germline lookup yields CDR1 SQVTM and CDR2 ANQGSEA. The CDR3 has 15 amino acids. Trimming cost V 2 bases and J 3 bases, with 14 bases left between them. CDR3 DNA: TGCAGCGTTGAAAGGGTTAGCTCAAACTACAATGAGCAGTTCTTC. It encodes CSVERVSSNYNEQFF.

The DNA of the CDR3 is TGCAGCATCTCCGGGACAGGGGACTACGAGCAGTACGTC. It encodes CSISGTGDYEQYV. The chain has TRBV29-1 and TRBJ2-7, with 10 positions matching TRBD1. The CDR3 extends over 13 amino acids. The ends lost 8 bases at V and 3 bases at J; junction bases unmatched: 7. The germline CDR1 and CDR2 sequences are SQVTM and ANQGSEA.

This clonotype came up many times. The chain combines TRBV11-2 with TRBJ2-7, with D perhaps TRBD2 (6 bases). The V end lost 4 bases, the J end lost 5 bases, and 12 bases lay between the germline ends. Germline CDR1 is SGHAT and CDR2 is FQNNGV. There are 13 residues in the CDR3. The CDR3: CASSSSLAHEQYF. The DNA for the CDR3 is TGTGCCAGCAGCTCGAGTCTAGCGCACGAGCAGTACTTC.

The chain links TRBV28 to TRBJ1-1; perhaps TRBD1 as D (6 bases). Germline-derived CDR1 and CDR2 are MDHEN and SYDVKM. The V gene lost 8 bases and the J gene lost 6 bases, with 13 bases spanning the gap. The CDR3 runs 12 residues. CDR3 in amino acids: CASLTKGAEAFF. The CDR3 coding sequence is TGTGCCAGCCTGACTAAGGGGGCTGAAGCTTTCTTT.

This clonotype was detected a few times. The CDR3 spells CASSSAGWLNEQFF. CDR3 sequence (DNA): TGTGCCAGCAGTTCCGCGGGTTGGCTCAATGAGCAGTTCTTC. The rearrangement uses TRBV7-8 and TRBJ2-1, with D perhaps matching TRBD2 (5 bases). Looked up from germline, CDR1 is SGHVS and CDR2 is FQNEAQ. CDR3 size: 14 residues. Between the trimmed V and J ends, which lost 6 bases and 6 bases, there was a span of 15 bases.

The chain employs TRBV11-1 and TRBJ1-1; the D gene is possibly TRBD1 (5 bases). Germline-derived CDR1 and CDR2 are SGHAT and FQDESV (reference sequence). V lost 5 bases and J lost 4, with 17 bases in between. There are 15 residues in the CDR3. Written as DNA, the CDR3 is TGTGCCAGCAGCCCTGCGTGGGGCGCTGGCACTGAAGCTTTCTTT. Translation: CASSPAWGAGTEAFF.

The chain has TRBV7-8 and TRBJ2-6; D is ambiguous. The germline V gene has CDR1 SGHVS and CDR2 FQNEAQ. V was cut by 6 bases and J by 5 bases, with 5 bases left in between. The CDR3 is 12 residues long. CDR3 DNA sequence: TGTGCCAGCAGGGGGAGGGCCAACGTCCTGACTTTC. Protein: CASRGRANVLTF.

As regards this clonotype: At one end the junction does not follow the germline gene, possibly because of a read error. V and J are TRBV4-1 and TRBJ2-2, with D perhaps TRBD2 (6 bases). The CDR3 is 17 amino acids. Germline V gene lookup returns CDR1 MGHRA and CDR2 YSYEKL. Written as DNA, the CDR3 is TGCGCCCGCAGCCAAACCTCGAACGGGGGGAACACCGGGGAGCTGTTTTTT. Translated: CARSQTSNGGNTGELFF.

The gene calls are TRBV11-2 and TRBJ2-7; a possible D gene is TRBD1 (5 bases). There are 16 residues in the CDR3. Looked up from germline, CDR1 is SGHAT and CDR2 is FQNNGV. V gave up 5 bases and J gave up 3 bases, with 20 bases separating them. The chain's CDR3 is CASSPPRTCYVYEQYF. In nucleotides, the CDR3 is TGTGCCAGCAGCCCCCCCCGGACATGCTACGTCTACGAGCAGTACTTC.

A few counts support this clonotype. The chain carries TRBV10-3 and TRBJ2-7; tentative D call: TRBD1 (7 bases). Germline values: CDR1 ENHRY, CDR2 SYGVKD. The CDR3 contains 12 residues. Trimming left V 7 bases short and J 12 bases short, with 19 bases between. In nucleotides, the CDR3 is TGTGCCATCACCGGGGGCAGGGGGTTTACGTACTTC. Translated, it gives CAITGGRGFTYF.

With respect to this clonotype: The germline gene is not matched at one end of the junction; a read error may be the cause. The CDR3 DNA is TGCGCCAGCAGCTTAGAGGACTATAATTCACCCCTCCAATTT. Its protein is CASSLEDYNSPLQF. The J gene is TRBJ1-6, the V gene TRBV5-1; D is ambiguous. CDR3 length: 14 residues. Germline assignment: CDR1 SGHRS and CDR2 YFSETQ.

As regards this clonotype: The conserved phenylalanine or tryptophan normally closing the CDR3 is absent here, so this likely arose from a read error. The chain employs TRBV10-3 and TRBJ2-7; maybe TRBD2 (6 bases). Germline assignment: CDR1 ENHRY and CDR2 SYGVKD. The CDR3 sequence is 14 residues long. With 4 bases removed from V and 3 bases from J, the gap between germline ends came to 13 bases. CDR3 DNA sequence: TGTGCCATCAGTGCTCGGACTATCGTCTACGAGCAGTACTTA. Translating gives CAISARTIVYEQYL.

In this sample, this clonotype turned up many times. CDR3 coding DNA: TGCAGCGTTGACAGGGTTCTTGGCTACACCTTC. It specifies CSVDRVLGYTF. The chain couples TRBV29-1 to TRBJ1-2, with a tentative D call TRBD1 (5 bases). The germline V and J ends were trimmed by 3 bases and 7 bases, with 9 bases remaining between them. This CDR3 contains 11 residues. Germline V gives CDR1 SQVTM, CDR2 ANQGSEA.

The rearrangement links TRBV29-1 to TRBJ2-1; 9 positions match TRBD2. CDR3 length: 15 amino acids. With 8 bases clipped from V and 1 base from J, the junction kept 9 bases outside the gene matches. Germline CDR1 is SQVTM and CDR2 is ANQGSEA. Here the CDR3 DNA reads TGCAGCAGGGTCGGGCTAGCGGGGTCCTACAATGAGCAGTTCTTC. Protein product: CSRVGLAGSYNEQFF.

Worth noting for this clonotype: A much larger clone is a single base away; this may be a read error. This chain uses TRBV29-1 with TRBJ2-2; the D gene is possibly TRBD2 (5 bases). CDR1 and CDR2 (germline): SQVTM, ANQGSEA. The CDR3 spans 12 residues. In nucleotides, the CDR3 is TGCGCGGGTACAGCGAACACCGTGGAGCTGTTTTTT. It codes for CAGTANTVELFF.

In its sample, this clonotype was seen a few times. The genes are TRBV6-1 and TRBJ1-5; no firm D call. V was cut by 0 bases and J by 2 bases, with 11 bases left in between. The CDR3 has 16 residues. Germline V gene data show CDR1 as MNHNS and CDR2 as SASEGT. As DNA, the CDR3 is TGTGCCAGCAGTGAAGCTGGAGGTGGAGGCAATCAGCCCCAGCATTTT. It is translated as CASSEAGGGGNQPQHF.